This entry describes one TCR beta chain. Its antigen is undetermined. V lost 8 bases, J lost 1 base, and 11 bases stayed unmatched. Per the germline V gene, CDR1 is SGHAT and CDR2 is FQNNGV. This CDR3 has 18 residues. The data stem from a study of shared clonotypes between healthy human individuals. Broader study findings: Rarefaction revealed incomplete sorted-subset sequencing despite large depth.

Data came from immunoSEQ multiplex PCR; TCRdb stores just in-frame clones and leaves some out. The sample has roughly 1,600,000 clones; around 98.5% are singletons. The clonotype was recovered from a man aged 25 to 40 in good health. The V gene is TRBV11-2, the J gene TRBJ2-2; 12 bases map to TRBD2. The sequenced material came from naive CD4+ T cells sorted from blood. Specified subset: CD45RA+ positively selected. CDR3 sequence (DNA): TGTGCCAGCCGGCGACTGACTAGCGGGAGAGGGAACACCGGGGAGCTGTTTTTT. This translates into CASRRLTSGRGNTGELFF.